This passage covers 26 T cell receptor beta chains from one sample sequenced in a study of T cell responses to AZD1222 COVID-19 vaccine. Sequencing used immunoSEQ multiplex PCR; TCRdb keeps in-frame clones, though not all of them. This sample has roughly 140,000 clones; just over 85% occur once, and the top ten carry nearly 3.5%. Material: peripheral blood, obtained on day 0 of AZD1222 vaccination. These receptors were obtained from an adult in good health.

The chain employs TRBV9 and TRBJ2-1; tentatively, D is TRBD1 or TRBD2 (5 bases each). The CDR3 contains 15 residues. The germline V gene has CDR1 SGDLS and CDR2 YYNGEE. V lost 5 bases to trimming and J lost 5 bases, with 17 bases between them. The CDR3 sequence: CASSARDGGNNEQFF. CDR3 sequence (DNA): TGTGCCAGCAGTGCACGGGACGGTGGTAACAATGAGCAGTTCTTC.

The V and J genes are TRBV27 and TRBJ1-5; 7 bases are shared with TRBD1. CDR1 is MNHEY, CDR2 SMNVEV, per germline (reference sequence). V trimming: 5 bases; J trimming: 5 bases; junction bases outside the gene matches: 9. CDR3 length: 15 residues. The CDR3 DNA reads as TGTGCCAGCAGTCCTACAGGGGAGGTGGATCAGCCCCAGCATTTT. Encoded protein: CASSPTGEVDQPQHF.

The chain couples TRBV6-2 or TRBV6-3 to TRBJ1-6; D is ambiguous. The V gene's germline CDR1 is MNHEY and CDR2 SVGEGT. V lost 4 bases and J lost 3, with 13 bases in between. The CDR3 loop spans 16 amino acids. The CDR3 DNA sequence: TGTGCCAGCAGTTTCCGAAGACGGTACTATAATTCACCCCTCCACTTT. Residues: CASSFRRRYYNSPLHF.

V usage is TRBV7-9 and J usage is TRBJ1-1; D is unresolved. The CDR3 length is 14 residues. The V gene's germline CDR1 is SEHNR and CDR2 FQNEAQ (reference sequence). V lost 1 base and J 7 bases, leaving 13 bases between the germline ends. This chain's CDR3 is CASSLDAGGHEAFF. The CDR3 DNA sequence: TGTGCCAGCAGCTTAGATGCAGGAGGTCATGAAGCTTTCTTT.

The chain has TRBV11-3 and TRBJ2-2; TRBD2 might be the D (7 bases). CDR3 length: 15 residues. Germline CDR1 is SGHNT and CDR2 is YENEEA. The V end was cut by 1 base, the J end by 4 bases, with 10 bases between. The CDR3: CASSLVGGGTGELFF. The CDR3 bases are TGTGCCAGCAGCTTAGTGGGAGGGGGCACCGGGGAGCTGTTTTTT.

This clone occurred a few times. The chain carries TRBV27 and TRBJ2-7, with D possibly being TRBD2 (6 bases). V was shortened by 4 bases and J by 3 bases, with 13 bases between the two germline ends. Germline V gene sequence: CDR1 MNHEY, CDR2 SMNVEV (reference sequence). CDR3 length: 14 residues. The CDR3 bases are TGTGCCAGCAGTTGGGGCCCGGGGGACTACGAGCAGTACTTC. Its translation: CASSWGPGDYEQYF.

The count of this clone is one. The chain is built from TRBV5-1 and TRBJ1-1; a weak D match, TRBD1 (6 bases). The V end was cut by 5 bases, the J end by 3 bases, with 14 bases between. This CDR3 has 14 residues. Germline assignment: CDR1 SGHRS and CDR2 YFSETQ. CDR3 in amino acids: CASRGEGVDTEAFF. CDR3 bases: TGCGCCAGCAGGGGCGAGGGGGTAGACACTGAAGCTTTCTTT.

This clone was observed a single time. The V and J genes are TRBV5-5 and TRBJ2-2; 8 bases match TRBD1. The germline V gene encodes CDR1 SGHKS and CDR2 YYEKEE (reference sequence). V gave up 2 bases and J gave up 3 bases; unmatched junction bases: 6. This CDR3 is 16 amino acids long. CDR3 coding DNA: TGTGCCAGCAGCTTTACAGGGGGAATTGACACCGGGGAGCTGTTTTTT. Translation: CASSFTGGIDTGELFF.

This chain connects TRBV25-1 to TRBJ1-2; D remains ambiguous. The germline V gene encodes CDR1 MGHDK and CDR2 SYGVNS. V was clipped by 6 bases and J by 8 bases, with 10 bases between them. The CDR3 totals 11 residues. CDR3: CASRTSWGYTF. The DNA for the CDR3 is TGTGCCAGCAGGACTTCGTGGGGCTACACCTTC.

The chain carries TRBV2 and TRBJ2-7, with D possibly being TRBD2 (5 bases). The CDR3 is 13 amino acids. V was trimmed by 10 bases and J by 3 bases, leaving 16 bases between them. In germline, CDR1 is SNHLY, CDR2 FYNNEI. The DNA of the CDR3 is TGTGCCACCAAGAAGGACTCCCTCTACGAGCAGTACTTC. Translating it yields CATKKDSLYEQYF.

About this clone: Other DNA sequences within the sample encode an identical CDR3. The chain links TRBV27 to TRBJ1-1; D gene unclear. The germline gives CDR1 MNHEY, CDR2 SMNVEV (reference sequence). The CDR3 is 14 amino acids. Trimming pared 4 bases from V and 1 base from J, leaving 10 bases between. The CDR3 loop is CASSSRTGNTEAFF. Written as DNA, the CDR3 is TGTGCCAGCAGTTCAAGGACGGGGAACACTGAAGCTTTCTTT.

The CDR3 protein is CASSLQGANTGELFF. The CDR3 nucleotides read TGTGCCAGCAGCTTACAGGGGGCGAACACCGGGGAGCTGTTTTTT. The chain is built from TRBV7-2 and TRBJ2-2, with 7 bases lining up with TRBD1. Germline CDR1 SGHTA, CDR2 FQGNSA. J gave up 0 bases and V 2 bases, and 0 bases lay outside the gene matches. The CDR3 is 15 amino acids.

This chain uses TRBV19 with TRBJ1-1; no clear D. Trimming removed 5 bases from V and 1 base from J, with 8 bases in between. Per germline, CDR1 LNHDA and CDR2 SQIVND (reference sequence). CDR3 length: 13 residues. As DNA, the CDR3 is TGTGCCAGTAGTTCTAAGACGAACACTGAAGCTTTCTTT. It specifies CASSSKTNTEAFF.

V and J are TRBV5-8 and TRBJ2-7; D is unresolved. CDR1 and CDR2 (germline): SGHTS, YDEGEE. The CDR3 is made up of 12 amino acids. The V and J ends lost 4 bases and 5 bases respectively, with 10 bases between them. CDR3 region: CASSPTGHEQYF. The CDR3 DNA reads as TGTGCCAGCAGCCCCACCGGGCACGAGCAGTACTTC.

For the CDR3, the DNA is TGTGCCAGCCGGGACAGGGGGGACACTGAAGCTTTCTTT. Translation gives CASRDRGDTEAFF. The rearrangement uses TRBV28 and TRBJ1-1, with 11 bases aligning to TRBD1. The CDR3 runs 13 residues. V trimming: 8 bases; J trimming: 3 bases; junction bases outside the gene matches: 2. The germline CDR1 and CDR2 sequences are MDHEN and SYDVKM.

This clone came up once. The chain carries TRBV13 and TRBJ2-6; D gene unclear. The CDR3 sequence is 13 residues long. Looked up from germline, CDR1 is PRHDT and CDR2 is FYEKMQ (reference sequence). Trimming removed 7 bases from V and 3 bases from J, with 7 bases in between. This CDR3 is CASKVSGANVLTF. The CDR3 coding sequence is TGTGCCAGCAAAGTGAGTGGGGCCAACGTCCTGACTTTC.

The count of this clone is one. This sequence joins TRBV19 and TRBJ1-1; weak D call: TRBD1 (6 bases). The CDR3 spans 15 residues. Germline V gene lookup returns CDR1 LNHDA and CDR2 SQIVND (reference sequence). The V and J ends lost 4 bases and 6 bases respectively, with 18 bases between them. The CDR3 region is CASSTARGEVPEAFF. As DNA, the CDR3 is TGTGCCAGTAGTACCGCTAGGGGGGAGGTACCTGAAGCTTTCTTT.

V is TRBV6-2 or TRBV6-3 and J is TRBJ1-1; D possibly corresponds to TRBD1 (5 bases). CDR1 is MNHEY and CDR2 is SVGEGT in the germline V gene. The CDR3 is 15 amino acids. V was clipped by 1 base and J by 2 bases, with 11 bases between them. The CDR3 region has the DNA TGTGCCAGCAGTTACTGGGACGGACTTAACACTGAAGCTTTCTTT. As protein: CASSYWDGLNTEAFF.

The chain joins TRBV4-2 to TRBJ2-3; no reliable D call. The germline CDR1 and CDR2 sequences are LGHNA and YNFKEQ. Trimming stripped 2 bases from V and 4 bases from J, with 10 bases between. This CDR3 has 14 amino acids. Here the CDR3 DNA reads TGTGCCAGCAGCCAATCGATAGGGTCAGATACGCAGTATTTT. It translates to CASSQSIGSDTQYF.

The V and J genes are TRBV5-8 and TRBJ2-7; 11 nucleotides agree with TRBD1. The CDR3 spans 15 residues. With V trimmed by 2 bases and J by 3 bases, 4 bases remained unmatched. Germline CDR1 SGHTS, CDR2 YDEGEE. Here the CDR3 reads CASSFRGQGVYEQYF. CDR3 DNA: TGTGCCAGCAGCTTCCGGGGACAGGGGGTCTACGAGCAGTACTTC.

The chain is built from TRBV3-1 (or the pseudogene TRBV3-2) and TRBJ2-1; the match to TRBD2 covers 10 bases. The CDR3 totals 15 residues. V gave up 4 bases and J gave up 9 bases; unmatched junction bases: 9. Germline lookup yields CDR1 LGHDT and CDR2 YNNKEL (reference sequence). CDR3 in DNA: TGTGCCAGCAGCCGAGGGCTAGCGGGAGCTGGTGAGCAGTTCTTC. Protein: CASSRGLAGAGEQFF.

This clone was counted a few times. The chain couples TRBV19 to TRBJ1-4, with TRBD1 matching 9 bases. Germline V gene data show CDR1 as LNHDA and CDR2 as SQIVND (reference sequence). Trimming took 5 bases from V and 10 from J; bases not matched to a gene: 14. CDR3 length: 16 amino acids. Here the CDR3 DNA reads TGTGCCAGTAGTCCGACTCCCGGGACAGGGAACAGAAAACTGTTTTTT. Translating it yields CASSPTPGTGNRKLFF. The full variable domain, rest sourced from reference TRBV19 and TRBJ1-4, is DGGITQSPKYLFRKEGQNVTLSCEQNLNHDAMYWYRQDPGQGLRLIYYSQIVNDFQKGDIAEGYSVSREKKESFPLTVTSAQKNPTAFYLCASSPTPGTGNRKLFFGSGTQLSVL.

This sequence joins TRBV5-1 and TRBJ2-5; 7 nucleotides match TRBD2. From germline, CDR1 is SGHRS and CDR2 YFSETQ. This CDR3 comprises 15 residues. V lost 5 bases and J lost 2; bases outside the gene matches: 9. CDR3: CASRLRASGQETQYF. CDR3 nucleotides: TGCGCCAGCAGGTTACGGGCTAGCGGACAAGAGACCCAGTACTTC.

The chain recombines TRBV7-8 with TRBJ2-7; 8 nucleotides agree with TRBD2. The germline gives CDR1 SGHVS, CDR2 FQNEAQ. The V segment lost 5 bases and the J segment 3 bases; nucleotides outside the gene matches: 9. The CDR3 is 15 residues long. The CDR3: CASSRDPSGSYEQYF. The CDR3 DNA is TGTGCCAGCAGCCGGGACCCCAGCGGGAGCTACGAGCAGTACTTC.

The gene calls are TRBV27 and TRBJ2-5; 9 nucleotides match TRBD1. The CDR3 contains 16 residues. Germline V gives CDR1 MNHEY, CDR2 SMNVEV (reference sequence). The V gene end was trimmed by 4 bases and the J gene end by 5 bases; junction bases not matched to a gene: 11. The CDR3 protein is CASSSHRDRVRETQYF. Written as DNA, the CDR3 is TGTGCCAGCAGTTCTCACCGGGACAGGGTCCGCGAGACCCAGTACTTC.

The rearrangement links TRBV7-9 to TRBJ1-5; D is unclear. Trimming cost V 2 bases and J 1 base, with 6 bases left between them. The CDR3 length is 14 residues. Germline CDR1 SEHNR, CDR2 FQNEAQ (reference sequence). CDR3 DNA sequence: TGTGCCAGCAGCTTACCCGGAAGCAATCAGCCCCAGCATTTT. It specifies CASSLPGSNQPQHF.